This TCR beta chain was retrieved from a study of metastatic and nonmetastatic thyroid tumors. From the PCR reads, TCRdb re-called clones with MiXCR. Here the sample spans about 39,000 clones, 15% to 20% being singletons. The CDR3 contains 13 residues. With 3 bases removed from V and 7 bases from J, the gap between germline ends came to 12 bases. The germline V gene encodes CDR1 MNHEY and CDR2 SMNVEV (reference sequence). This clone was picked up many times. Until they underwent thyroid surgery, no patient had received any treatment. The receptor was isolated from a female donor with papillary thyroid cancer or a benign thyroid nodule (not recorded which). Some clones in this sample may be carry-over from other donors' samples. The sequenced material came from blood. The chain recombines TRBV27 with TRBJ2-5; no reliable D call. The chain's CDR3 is CASSLSLGRTQYF. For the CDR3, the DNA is TGTGCCAGCAGTTTGTCCCTCGGACGGACCCAGTACTTC.